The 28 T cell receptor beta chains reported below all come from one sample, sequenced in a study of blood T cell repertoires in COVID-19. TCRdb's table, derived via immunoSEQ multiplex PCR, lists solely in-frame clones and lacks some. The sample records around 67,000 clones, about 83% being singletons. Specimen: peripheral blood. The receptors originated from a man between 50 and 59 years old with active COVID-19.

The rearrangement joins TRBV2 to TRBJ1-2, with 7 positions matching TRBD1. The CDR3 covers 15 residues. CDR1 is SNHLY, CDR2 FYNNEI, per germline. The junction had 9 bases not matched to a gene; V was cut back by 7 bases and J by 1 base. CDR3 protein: CASTEGAGGNYGYTF. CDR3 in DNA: TGTGCCAGCACGGAGGGGGCGGGTGGTAACTATGGCTACACCTTC.

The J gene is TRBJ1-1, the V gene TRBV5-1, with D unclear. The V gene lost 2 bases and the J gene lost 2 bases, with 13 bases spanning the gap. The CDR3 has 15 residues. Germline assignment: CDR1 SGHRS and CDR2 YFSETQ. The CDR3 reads CASSLRLRSNTEAFF. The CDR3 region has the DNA TGCGCCAGCAGCTTAAGGTTGCGGTCAAACACTGAAGCTTTCTTT.

This CDR3 is CASGLAGVQSSYNEQFF. CDR3 DNA: TGCGCCAGCGGACTAGCGGGAGTTCAAAGCTCCTACAATGAGCAGTTCTTC. This sequence joins TRBV10-1 and TRBJ2-1, with 13 bases that match TRBD2. The germline CDR1 and CDR2 sequences are WNHNN and SYGVQD (reference sequence). The CDR3 extends over 17 amino acids. J lost 0 bases, V lost 8 bases, and 7 bases had no gene match.

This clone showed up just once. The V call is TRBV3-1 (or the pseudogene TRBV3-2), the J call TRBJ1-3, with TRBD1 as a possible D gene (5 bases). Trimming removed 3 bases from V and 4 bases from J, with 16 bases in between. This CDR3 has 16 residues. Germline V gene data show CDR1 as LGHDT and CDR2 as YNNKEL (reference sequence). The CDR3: CASSQGLVRTGNTIYF. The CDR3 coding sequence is TGTGCCAGCAGCCAGGGGCTGGTCCGAACGGGAAACACCATATATTTT.

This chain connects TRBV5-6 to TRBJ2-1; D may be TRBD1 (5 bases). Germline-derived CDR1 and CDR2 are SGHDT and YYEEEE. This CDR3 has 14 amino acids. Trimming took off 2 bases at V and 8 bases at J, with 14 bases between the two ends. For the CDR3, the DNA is TGTGCCAGCAGCTTAGCAGGGTTCAGGGATGAGCAGTTCTTC. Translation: CASSLAGFRDEQFF. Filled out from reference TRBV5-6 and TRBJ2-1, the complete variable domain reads DAGVTQSPTHLIKTRGQQVTLRCSPKSGHDTVSWYQQALGQGPQFIFQYYEEEERQRGNFPDRFSGHQFPNYSSELNVNALLLGDSALYLCASSLAGFRDEQFFGPGTRLTVL.

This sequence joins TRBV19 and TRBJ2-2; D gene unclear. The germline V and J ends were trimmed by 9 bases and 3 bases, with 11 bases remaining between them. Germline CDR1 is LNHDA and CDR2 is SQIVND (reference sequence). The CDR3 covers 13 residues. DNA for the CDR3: TGTGCCAGCCTTGATGACTACACCGGGGAGCTGTTTTTT. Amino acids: CASLDDYTGELFF.

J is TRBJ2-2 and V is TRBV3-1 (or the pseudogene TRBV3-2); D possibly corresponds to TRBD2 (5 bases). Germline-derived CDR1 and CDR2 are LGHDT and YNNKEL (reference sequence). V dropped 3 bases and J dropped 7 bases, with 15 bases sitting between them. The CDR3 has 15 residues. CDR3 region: CASSHPSTRGGELFF. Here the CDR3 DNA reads TGTGCCAGCAGCCACCCCTCTACTCGGGGCGGGGAGCTGTTTTTT.

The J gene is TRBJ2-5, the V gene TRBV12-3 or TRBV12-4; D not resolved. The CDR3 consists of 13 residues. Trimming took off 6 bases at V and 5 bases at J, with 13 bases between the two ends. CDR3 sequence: CASSLARKETQYF. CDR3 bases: TGTGCCAGCAGCCTGGCCAGGAAGGAGACCCAGTACTTC.

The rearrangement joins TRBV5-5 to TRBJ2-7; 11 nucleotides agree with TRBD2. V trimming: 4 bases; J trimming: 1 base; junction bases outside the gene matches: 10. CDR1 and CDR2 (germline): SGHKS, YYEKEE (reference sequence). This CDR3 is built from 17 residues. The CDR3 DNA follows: TGTGCCAGCAGCCCCTCCCCCGGGACTAGCGGTTCCTACGAGCAGTACTTC. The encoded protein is CASSPSPGTSGSYEQYF.

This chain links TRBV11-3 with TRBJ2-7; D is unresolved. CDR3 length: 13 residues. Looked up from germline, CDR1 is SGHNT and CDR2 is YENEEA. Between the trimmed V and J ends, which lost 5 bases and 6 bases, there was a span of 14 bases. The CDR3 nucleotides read TGTGCCAGCAGCCCCTCTAGGTCGGGCGAGCAGTACTTC. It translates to CASSPSRSGEQYF.

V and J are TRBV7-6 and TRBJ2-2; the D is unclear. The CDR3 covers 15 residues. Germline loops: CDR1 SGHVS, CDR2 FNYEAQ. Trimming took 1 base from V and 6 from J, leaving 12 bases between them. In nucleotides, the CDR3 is TGTGCCAGCAGCTTAGAGGTAACGGCGGCCGGGGAGCTGTTTTTT. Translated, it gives CASSLEVTAAGELFF. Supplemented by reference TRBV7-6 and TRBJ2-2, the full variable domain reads GAGVSQSPRYKVTKRGQDVALRCDPISGHVSLYWYRQALGQGPEFLTYFNYEAQQDKSGLPNDRFSAERPEGSISTLTIQRTEQRDSAMYRCASSLEVTAAGELFFGEGSRLTVL.

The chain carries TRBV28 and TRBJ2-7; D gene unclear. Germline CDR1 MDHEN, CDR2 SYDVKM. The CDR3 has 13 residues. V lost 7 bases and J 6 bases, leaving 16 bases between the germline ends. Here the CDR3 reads CASNLLGRGEQYF. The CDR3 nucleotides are TGTGCCAGCAACCTCCTTGGTCGAGGCGAGCAGTACTTC.

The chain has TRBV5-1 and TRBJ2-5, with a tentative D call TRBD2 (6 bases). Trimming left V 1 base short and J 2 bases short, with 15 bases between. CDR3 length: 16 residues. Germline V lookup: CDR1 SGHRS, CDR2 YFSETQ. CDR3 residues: CASSLIGAGTQETQYF. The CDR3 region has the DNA TGCGCCAGCAGCTTGATCGGGGCGGGAACTCAAGAGACCCAGTACTTC.

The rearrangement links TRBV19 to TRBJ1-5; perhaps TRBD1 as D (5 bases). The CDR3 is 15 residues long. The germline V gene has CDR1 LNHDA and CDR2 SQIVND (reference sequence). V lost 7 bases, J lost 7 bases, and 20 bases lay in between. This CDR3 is CASTLGPLGKQPQHF. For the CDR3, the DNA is TGTGCCAGTACCCTGGGGCCACTCGGTAAACAGCCCCAGCATTTT.

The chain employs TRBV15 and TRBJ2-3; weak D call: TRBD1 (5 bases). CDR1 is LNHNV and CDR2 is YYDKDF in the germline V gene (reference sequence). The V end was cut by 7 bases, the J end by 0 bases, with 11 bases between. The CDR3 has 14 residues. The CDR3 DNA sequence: TGTGCCACCAAAGGGGCCCAAAGCACAGATACGCAGTATTTT. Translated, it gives CATKGAQSTDTQYF. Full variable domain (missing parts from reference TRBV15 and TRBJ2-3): DAMVIQNPRYQVTQFGKPVTLSCSQTLNHNVMYWYQQKSSQAPKLLFHYYDKDFNNEADTPDNFQSRRPNTSFCFLDIRSPGLGDTAMYLCATKGAQSTDTQYFGPGTRLTVL.

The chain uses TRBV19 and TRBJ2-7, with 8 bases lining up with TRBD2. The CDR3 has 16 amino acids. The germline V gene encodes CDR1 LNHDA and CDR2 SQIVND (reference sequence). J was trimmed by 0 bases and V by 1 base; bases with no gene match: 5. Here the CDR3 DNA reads TGTGCCAGTAGTATAGGAAAGCGGGGGCTCTCCTACGAGCAGTACTTC. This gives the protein CASSIGKRGLSYEQYF.

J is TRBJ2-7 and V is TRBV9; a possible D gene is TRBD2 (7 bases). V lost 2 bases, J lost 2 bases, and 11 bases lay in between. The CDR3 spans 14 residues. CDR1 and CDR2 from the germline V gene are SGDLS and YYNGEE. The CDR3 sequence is CASSVGGGPYEQYF. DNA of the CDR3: TGTGCCAGCAGCGTGGGAGGGGGGCCCTACGAGCAGTACTTC.

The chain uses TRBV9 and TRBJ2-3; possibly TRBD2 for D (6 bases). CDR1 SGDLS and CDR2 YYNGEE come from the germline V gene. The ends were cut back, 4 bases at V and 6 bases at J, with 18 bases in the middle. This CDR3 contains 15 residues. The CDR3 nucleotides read TGTGCCAGCAGCCAGCTCGGGGGTGGAACGGATACGCAGTATTTT. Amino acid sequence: CASSQLGGGTDTQYF.

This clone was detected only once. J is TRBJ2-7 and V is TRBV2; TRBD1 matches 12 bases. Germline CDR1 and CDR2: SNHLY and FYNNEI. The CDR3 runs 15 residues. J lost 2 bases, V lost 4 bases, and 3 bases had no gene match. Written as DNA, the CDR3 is TGTGCCAGCAGTGGGGGGACAGGGGGCCCCTACGAGCAGTACTTC. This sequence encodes CASSGGTGGPYEQYF.

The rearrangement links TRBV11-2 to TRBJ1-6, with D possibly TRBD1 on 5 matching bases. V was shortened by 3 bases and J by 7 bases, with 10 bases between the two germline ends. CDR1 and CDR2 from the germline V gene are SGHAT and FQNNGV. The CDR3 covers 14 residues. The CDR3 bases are TGTGCCAGCAGCTTCAACAGGCGAAATTCACCCCTCCACTTT. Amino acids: CASSFNRRNSPLHF.

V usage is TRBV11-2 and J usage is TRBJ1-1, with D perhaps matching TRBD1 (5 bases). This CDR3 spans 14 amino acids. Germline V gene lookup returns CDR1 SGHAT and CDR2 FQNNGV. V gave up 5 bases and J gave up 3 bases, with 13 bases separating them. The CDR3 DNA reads TGTGCCAGCAGCCCTGGCGGGGCGTACACTGAAGCTTTCTTT. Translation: CASSPGGAYTEAFF.

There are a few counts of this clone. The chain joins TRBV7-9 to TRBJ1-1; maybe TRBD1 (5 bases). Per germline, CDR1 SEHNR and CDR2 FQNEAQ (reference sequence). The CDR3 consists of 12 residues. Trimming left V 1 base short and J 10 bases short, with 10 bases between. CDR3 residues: CASSLDSGVAFF. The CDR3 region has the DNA TGTGCCAGCAGCTTAGATTCGGGGGTAGCTTTCTTT. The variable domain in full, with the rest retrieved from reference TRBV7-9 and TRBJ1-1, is DTGVSQNPRHKITKRGQNVTFRCDPISEHNRLYWYRQTLGQGPEFLTYFQNEAQLEKSRLLSDRFSAERPKGSFSTLEIQRTEQGDSAMYLCASSLDSGVAFFGQGTRLTVV.

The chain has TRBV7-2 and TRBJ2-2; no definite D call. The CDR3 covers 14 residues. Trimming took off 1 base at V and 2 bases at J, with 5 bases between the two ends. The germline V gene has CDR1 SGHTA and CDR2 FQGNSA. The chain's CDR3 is CASSLDSNTGELFF. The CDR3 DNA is TGTGCCAGCAGCTTAGACAGCAACACCGGGGAGCTGTTTTTT.

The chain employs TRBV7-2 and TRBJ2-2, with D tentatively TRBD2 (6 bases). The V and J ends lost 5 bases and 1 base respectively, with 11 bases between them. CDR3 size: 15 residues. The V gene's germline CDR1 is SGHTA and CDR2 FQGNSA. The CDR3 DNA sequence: TGTGCCAGCAGCAAGCGGGCCCTGAACACCGGGGAGCTGTTTTTT. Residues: CASSKRALNTGELFF.

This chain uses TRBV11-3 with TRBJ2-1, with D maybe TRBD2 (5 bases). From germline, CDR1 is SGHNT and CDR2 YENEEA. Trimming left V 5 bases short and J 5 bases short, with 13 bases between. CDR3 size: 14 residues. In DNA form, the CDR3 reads TGTGCCAGCAGCCCCGGGGAACAGAACAATGAGCAGTTCTTC. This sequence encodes CASSPGEQNNEQFF.

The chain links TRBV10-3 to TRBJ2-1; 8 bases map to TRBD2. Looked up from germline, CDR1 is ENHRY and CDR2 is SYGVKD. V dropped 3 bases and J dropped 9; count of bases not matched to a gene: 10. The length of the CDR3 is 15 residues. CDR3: CAISEVFGGGGEQFF. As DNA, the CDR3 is TGTGCCATCAGTGAAGTATTCGGGGGGGGTGGTGAGCAGTTCTTC.

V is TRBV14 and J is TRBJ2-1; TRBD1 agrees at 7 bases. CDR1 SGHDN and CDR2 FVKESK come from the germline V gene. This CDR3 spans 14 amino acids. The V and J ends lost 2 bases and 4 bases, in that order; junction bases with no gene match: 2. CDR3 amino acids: CASSQSRGYNEQFF. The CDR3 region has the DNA TGTGCCAGCAGCCAATCCAGGGGGTACAATGAGCAGTTCTTC.

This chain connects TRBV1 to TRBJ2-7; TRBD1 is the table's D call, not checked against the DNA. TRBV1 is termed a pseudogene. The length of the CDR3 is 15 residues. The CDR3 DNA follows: TGCACCAGCAGCCAGCCGGACAAAGGGACCTACGAGCAGTACTTC. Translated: CTSSQPDKGTYEQYF.